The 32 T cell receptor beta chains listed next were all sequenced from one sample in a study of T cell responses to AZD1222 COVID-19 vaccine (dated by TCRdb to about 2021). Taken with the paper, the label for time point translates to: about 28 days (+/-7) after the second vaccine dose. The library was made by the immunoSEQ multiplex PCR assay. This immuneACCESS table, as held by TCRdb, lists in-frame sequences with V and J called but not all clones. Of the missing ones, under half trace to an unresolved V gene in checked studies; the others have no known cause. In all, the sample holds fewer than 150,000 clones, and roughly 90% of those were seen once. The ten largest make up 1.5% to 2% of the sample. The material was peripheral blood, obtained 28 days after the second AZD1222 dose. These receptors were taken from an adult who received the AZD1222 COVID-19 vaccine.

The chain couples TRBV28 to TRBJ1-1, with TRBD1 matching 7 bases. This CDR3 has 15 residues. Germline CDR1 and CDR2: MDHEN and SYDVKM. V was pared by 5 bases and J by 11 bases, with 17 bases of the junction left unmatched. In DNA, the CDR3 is TGTGCCAGCAGTCCTGGACAGGCCCCACCGAAAGGGGCTTTCTTT. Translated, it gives CASSPGQAPPKGAFF.

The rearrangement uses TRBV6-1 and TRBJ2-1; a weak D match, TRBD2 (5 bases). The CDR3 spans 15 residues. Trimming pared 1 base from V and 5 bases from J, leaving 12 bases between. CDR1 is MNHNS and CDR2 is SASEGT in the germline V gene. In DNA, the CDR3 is TGTGCCAGCAGTGAAGTACTACTGGAGGACAATGAGCAGTTCTTC. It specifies CASSEVLLEDNEQFF.

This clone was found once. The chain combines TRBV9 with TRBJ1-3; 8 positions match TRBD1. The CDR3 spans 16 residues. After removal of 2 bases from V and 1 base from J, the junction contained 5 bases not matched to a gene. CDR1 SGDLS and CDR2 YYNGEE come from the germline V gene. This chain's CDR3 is CASSVGQVGSGNTIYF. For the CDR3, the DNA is TGTGCCAGCAGCGTGGGACAGGTCGGGTCTGGAAACACCATATATTTT.

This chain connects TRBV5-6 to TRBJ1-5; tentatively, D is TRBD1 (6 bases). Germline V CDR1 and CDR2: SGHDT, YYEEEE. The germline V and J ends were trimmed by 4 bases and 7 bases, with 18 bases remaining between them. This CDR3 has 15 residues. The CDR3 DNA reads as TGTGCCAGCAGCCGGTGGACAGTAGTAGGACAGCCCCAGCATTTT. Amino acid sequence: CASSRWTVVGQPQHF.

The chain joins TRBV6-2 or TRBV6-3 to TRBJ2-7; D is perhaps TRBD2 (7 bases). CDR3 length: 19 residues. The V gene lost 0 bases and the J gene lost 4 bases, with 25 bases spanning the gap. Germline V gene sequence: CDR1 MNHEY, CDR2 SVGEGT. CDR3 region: CASSYSMLGGGKAVYEQYF. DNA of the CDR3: TGTGCCAGCAGTTACTCGATGTTAGGCGGGGGCAAAGCGGTTTACGAGCAGTACTTC.

CDR3: CASSSGQGHNPQYF. The CDR3 DNA is TGTGCCAGCAGCTCAGGACAGGGTCACAACCCGCAGTATTTT. The V gene is TRBV7-2, the J gene TRBJ2-3; TRBD1 agrees at 8 bases. The V segment lost 4 bases and the J segment 10 bases; nucleotides outside the gene matches: 10. Per the germline V gene, CDR1 is SGHTA and CDR2 is FQGNSA. This CDR3 has 14 amino acids.

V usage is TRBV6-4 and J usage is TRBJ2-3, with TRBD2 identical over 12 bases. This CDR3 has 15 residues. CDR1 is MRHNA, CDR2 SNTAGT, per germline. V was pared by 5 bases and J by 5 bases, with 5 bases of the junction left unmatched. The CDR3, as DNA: TGTGCCAGCAGTCGACTAGCGGGAGCGATAGATACGCAGTATTTT. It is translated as CASSRLAGAIDTQYF.

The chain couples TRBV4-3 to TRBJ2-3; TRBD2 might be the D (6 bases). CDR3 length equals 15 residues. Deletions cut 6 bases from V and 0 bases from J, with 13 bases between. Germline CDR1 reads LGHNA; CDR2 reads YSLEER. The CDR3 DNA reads TGCGCCAGCAGATTAGCGGACGCTAGCACAGATACGCAGTATTTT. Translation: CASRLADASTDTQYF.

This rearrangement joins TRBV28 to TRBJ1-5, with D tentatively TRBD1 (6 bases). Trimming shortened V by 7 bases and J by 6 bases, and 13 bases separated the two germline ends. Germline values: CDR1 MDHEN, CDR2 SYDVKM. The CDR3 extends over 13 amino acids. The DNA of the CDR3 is TGTGCCAGCATTGGACAGCACCCTCAGCCCCAGCATTTT. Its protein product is CASIGQHPQPQHF.

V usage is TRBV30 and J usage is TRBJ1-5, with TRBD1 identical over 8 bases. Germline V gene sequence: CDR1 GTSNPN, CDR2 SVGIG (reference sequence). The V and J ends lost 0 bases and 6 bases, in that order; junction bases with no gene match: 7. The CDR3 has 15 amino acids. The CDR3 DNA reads TGTGCCTGGAGTGTGGGGGCAGGGGGCGGTCAGCCCCAGCATTTT. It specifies CAWSVGAGGGQPQHF.

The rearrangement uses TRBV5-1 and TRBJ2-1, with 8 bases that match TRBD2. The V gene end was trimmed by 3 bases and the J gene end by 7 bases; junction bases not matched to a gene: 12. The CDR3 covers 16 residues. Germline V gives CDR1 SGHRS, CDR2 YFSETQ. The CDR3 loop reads CASSSGLASAGNEQFF. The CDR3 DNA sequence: TGCGCCAGCAGCTCTGGACTAGCCTCAGCGGGGAATGAGCAGTTCTTC. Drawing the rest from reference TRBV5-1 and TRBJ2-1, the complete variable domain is KAGVTQTPRYLIKTRGQQVTLSCSPISGHRSVSWYQQTPGQGLQFLFEYFSETQRNKGNFPGRFSGRQFSNSRSEMNVSTLELGDSALYLCASSSGLASAGNEQFFGPGTRLTVL.

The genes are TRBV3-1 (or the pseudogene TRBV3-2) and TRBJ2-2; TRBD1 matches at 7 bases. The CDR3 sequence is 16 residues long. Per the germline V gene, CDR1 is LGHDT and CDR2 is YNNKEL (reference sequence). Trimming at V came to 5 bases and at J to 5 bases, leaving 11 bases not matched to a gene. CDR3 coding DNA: TGTGCCAGCAGCAATACCGGGACAGCTAAGACCGGGGAGCTGTTTTTT. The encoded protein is CASSNTGTAKTGELFF.

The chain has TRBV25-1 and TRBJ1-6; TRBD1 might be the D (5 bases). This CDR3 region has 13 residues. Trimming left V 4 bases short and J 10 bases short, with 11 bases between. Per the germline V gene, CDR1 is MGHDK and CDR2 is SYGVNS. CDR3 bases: TGTGCCAGCAGTGCGGCAGGGAAATCACCCCTCCACTTT. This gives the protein CASSAAGKSPLHF. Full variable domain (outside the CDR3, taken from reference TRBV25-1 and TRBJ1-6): EADIYQTPRYLVIGTGKKITLECSQTMGHDKMYWYQQDPGMELHLIHYSYGVNSTEKGDLSSESTVSRIRTEHFPLTLESARPSHTSQYLCASSAAGKSPLHFGNGTRLTVT.

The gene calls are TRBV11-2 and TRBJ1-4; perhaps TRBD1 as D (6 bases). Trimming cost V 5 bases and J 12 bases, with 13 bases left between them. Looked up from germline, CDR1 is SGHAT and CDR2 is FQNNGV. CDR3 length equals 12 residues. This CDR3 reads CASSKNREELFF. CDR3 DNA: TGTGCCAGCAGCAAGAACAGGGAAGAACTGTTTTTT.

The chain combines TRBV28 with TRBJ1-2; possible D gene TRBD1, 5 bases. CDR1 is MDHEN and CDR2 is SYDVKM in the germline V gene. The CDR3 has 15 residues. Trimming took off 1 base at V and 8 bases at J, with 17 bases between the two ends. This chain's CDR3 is CASSLLTGDDWGYTF. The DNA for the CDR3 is TGTGCCAGCAGTTTATTAACCGGGGACGATTGGGGCTACACCTTC.

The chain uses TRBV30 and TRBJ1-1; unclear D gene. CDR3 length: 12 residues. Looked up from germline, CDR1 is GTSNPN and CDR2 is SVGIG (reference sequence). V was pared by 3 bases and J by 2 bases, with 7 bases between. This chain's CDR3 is CAWRDYNTEAFF. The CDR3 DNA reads TGTGCCTGGAGGGACTATAACACTGAAGCTTTCTTT. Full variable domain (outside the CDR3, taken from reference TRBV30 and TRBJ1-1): SQTIHQWPATLVQPVGSPLSLECTVEGTSNPNLYWYRQAAGRGLQLLFYSVGIGQISSEVPQNLSASRPQDRQFILSSKKLLLSDSGFYLCAWRDYNTEAFFGQGTRLTVV.

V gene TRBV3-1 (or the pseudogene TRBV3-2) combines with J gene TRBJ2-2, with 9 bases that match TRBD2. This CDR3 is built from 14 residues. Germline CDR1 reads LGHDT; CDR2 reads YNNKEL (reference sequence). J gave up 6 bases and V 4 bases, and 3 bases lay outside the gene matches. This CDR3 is CASSPLAGPGELFF. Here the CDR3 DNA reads TGTGCCAGCAGCCCCCTAGCGGGACCCGGGGAGCTGTTTTTT.

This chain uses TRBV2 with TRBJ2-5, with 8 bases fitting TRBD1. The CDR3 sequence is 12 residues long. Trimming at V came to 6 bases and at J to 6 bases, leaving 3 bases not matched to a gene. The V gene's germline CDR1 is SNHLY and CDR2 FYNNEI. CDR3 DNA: TGTGCCAGCAGGGACAGGGTGCAGACCCAGTACTTC. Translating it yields CASRDRVQTQYF.

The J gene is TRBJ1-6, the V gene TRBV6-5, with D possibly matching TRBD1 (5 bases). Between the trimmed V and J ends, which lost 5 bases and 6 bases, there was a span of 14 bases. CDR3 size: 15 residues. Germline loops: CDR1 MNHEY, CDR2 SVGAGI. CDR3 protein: CASSPQQGSNSPLHF. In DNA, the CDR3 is TGTGCCAGCAGTCCCCAGCAGGGAAGTAATTCACCCCTCCACTTT.

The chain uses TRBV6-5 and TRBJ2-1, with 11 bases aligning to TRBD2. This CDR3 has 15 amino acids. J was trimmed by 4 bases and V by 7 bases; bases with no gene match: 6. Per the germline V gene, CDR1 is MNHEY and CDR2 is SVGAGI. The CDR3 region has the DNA TGTGCCAGCAAGGCCGGGACTAGCGGTTACAATGAGCAGTTCTTC. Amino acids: CASKAGTSGYNEQFF.

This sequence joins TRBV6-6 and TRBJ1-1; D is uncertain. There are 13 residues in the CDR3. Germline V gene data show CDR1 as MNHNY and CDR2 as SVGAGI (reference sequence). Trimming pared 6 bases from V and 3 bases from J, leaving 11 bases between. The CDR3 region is CASRTHGDTEAFF. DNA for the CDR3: TGTGCCAGCAGAACTCATGGGGACACTGAAGCTTTCTTT.

The CDR3 coding sequence is TGTGCCAGCAGCGTAGAGGGCAGGGGGTTGGAAAAACTGTTTTTT. Its protein is CASSVEGRGLEKLFF. V gene TRBV9 combines with J gene TRBJ1-4; TRBD1 matches 7 bases. Germline V gene sequence: CDR1 SGDLS, CDR2 YYNGEE. The CDR3 totals 15 residues. V shed 0 bases and J 8 bases; nucleotides not matched to a gene: 7.

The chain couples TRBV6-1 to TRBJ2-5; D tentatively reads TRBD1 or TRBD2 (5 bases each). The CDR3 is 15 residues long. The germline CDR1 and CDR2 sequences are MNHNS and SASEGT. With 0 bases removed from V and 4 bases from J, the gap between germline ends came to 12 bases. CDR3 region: CASSEAGAGTETQYF. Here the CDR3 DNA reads TGTGCCAGCAGTGAAGCTGGGGCAGGGACAGAGACCCAGTACTTC.

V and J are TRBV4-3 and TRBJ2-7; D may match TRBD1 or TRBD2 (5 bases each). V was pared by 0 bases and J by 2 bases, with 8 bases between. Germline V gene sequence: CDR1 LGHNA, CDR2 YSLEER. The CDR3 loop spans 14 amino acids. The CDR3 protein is CASSQDRGPYEQYF. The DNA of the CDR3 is TGCGCCAGCAGCCAAGACCGGGGACCCTACGAGCAGTACTTC.

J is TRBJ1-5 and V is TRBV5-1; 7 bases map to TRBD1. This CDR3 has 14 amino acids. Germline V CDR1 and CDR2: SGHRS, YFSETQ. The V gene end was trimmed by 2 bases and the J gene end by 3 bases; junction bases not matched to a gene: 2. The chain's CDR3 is CASSLGGFNQPQHF. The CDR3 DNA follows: TGCGCCAGCAGCTTAGGGGGCTTCAATCAGCCCCAGCATTTT.

CDR3 bases: TGTGCCAGCAGCCAGGGAGGGTTCGATGGCTACACCTTC. Translated, it gives CASSQGGFDGYTF. The rearrangement uses TRBV7-8 and TRBJ1-2; D is perhaps TRBD1 (5 bases). The V end was cut by 5 bases, the J end by 6 bases, with 13 bases between. Germline V gives CDR1 SGHVS, CDR2 FQNEAQ. CDR3 size: 13 residues.

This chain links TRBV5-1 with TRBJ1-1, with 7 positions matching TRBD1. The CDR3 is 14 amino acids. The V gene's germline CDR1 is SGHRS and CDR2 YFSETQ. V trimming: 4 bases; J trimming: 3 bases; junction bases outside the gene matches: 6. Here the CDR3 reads CASSAGTAYTEAFF. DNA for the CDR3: TGCGCCAGCAGCGCCGGGACAGCATACACTGAAGCTTTCTTT.

CDR3 DNA: TGCGCCAGCAGCCTTAGCGGGAGCGGGGCCGGGGAGCTGTTTTTT. It encodes CASSLSGSGAGELFF. The rearrangement links TRBV10-1 to TRBJ2-2; 9 positions agree with TRBD2. V was pared by 6 bases and J by 6 bases, with 8 bases of the junction left unmatched. CDR1 WNHNN and CDR2 SYGVQD come from the germline V gene (reference sequence). The CDR3 loop spans 15 amino acids.

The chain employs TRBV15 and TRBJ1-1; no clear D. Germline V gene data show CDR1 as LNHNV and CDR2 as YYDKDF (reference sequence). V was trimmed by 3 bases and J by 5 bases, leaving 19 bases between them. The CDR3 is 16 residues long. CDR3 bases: TGTGCCACCAGCAGGTTCCACGCAGGTGGAACGACTGAAGCTTTCTTT. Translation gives CATSRFHAGGTTEAFF.

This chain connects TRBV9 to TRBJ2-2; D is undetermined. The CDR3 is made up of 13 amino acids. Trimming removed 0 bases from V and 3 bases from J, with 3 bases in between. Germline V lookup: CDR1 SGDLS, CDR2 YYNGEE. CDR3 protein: CASSVAHTGELFF. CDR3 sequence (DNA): TGTGCCAGCAGCGTAGCGCACACCGGGGAGCTGTTTTTT.

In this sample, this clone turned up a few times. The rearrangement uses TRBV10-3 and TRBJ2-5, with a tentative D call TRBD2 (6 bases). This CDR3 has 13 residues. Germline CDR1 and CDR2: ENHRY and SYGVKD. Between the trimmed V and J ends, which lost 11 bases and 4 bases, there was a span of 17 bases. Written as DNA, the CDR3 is TGTGCCGTCCTAGCGCGTGGGGGAGAGACCCAGTACTTC. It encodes CAVLARGGETQYF.

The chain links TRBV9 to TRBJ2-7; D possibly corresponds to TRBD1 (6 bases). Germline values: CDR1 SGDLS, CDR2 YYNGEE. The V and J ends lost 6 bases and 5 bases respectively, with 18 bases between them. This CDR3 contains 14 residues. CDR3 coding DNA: TGTGCCAGCACCCCTAGCACAGGGACCCACGAGCAGTACTTC. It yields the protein CASTPSTGTHEQYF. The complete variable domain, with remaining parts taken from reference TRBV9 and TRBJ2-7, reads DSGVTQTPKHLITATGQRVTLRCSPRSGDLSVYWYQQSLDQGLQFLIQYYNGEERAKGNILERFSAQQFPDLHSELNLSSLELGDSALYFCASTPSTGTHEQYFGPGTRLTVT.